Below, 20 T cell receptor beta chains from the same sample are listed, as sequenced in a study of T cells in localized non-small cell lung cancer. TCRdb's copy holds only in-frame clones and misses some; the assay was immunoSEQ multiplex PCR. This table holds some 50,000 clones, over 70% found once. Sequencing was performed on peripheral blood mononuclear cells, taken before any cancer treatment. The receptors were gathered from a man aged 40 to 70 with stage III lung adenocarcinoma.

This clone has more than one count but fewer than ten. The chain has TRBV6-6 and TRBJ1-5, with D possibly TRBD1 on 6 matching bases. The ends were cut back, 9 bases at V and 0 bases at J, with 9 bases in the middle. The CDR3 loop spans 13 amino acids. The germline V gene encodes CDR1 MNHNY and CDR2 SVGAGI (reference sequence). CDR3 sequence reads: CASTGISNQPQHF. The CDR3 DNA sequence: TGTGCCAGTACAGGGATTAGCAATCAGCCCCAGCATTTT.

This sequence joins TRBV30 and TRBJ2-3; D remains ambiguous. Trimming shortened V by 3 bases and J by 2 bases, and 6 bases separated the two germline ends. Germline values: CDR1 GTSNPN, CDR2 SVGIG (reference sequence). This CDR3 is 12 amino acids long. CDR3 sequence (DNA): TGTGCCTGGAGCTTTTCCACAGATACGCAGTATTTT. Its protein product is CAWSFSTDTQYF. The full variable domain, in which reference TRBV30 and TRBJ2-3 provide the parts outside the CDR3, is SQTIHQWPATLVQPVGSPLSLECTVEGTSNPNLYWYRQAAGRGLQLLFYSVGIGQISSEVPQNLSASRPQDRQFILSSKKLLLSDSGFYLCAWSFSTDTQYFGPGTRLTVL.

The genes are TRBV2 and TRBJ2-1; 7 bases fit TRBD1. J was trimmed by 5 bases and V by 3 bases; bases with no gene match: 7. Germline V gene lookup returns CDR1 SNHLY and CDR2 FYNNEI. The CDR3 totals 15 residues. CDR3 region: CASSEQGQRDNEQFF. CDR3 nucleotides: TGTGCCAGCAGTGAGCAGGGACAGAGGGACAATGAGCAGTTCTTC.

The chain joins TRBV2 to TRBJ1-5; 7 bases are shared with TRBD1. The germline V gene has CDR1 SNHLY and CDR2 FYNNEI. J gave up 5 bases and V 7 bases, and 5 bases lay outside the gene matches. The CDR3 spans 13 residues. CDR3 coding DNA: TGTGCCAGCATAGGGACAGAGTATCAGCCCCAGCATTTT. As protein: CASIGTEYQPQHF.

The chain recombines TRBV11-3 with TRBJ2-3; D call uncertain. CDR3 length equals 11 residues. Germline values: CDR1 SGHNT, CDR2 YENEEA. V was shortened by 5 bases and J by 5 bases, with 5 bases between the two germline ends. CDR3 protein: CASSPRDTQYF. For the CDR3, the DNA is TGTGCCAGCAGCCCTAGAGATACGCAGTATTTT.

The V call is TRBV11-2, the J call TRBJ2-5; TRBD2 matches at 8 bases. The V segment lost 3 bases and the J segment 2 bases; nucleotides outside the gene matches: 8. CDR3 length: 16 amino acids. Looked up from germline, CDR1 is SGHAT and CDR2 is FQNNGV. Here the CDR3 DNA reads TGTGCCAGCAGCTTCTTCCCCACGGGAGGGCAAGAGACCCAGTACTTC. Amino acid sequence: CASSFFPTGGQETQYF. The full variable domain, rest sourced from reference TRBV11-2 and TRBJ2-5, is EAGVAQSPRYKIIEKRQSVAFWCNPISGHATLYWYQQILGQGPKLLIQFQNNGVVDDSQLPKDRFSAERLKGVDSTLKIQPAKLEDSAVYLCASSFFPTGGQETQYFGPGTRLLVL.

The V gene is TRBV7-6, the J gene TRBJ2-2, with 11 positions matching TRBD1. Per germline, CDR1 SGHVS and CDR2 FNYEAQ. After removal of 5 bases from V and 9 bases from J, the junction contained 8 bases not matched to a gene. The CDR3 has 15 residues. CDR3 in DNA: TGTGCCAGCAGCATCGGACAGGGGGCAACCAGGGAGCTGTTTTTT. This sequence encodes CASSIGQGATRELFF.

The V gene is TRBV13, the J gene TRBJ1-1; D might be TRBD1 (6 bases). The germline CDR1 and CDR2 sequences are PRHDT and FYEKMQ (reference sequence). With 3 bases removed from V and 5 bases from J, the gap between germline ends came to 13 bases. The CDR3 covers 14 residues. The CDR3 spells CASSFRGAGTEAFF. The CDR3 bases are TGTGCCAGCAGCTTCCGGGGGGCCGGGACTGAAGCTTTCTTT.

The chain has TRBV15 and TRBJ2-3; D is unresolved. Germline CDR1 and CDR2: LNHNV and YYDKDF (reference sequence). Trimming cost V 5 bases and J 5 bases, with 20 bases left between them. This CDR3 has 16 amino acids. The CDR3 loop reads CATSPRSSVSRDTQYF. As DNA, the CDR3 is TGTGCCACCAGCCCAAGGTCCAGCGTCTCGAGAGATACGCAGTATTTT.

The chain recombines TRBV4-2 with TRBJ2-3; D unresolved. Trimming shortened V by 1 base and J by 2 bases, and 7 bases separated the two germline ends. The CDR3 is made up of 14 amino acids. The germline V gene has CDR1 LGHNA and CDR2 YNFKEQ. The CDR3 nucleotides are TGTGCCAGCAGCCAAGGGAGAAACACAGATACGCAGTATTTT. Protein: CASSQGRNTDTQYF.

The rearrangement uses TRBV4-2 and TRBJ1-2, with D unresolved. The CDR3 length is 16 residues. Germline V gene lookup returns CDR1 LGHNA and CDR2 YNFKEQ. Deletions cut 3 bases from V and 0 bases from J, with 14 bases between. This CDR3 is CASSHSDVTANYGYTF. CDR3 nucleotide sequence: TGTGCCAGCAGCCACTCAGACGTTACAGCTAACTATGGCTACACCTTC.

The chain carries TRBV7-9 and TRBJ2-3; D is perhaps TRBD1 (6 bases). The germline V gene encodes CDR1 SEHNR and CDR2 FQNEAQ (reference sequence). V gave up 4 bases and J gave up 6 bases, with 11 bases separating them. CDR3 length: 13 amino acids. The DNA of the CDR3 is TGTGCCAGCAGCTCACAGGGAAGGGATACGCAGTATTTT. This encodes CASSSQGRDTQYF.

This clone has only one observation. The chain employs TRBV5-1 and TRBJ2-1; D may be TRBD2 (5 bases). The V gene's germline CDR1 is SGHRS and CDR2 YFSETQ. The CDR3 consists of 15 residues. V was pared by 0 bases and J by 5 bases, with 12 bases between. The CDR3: CASSLVGSKDNEQFF. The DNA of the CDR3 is TGCGCCAGCAGCTTGGTTGGGAGTAAGGACAATGAGCAGTTCTTC. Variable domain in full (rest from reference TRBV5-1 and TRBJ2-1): KAGVTQTPRYLIKTRGQQVTLSCSPISGHRSVSWYQQTPGQGLQFLFEYFSETQRNKGNFPGRFSGRQFSNSRSEMNVSTLELGDSALYLCASSLVGSKDNEQFFGPGTRLTVL.

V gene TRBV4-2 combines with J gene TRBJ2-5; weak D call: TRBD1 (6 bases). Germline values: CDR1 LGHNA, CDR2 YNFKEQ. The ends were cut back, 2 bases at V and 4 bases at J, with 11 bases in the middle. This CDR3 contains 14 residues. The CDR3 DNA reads TGTGCCAGCAGCCAACCAGGGGTTGGAGAGACCCAGTACTTC. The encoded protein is CASSQPGVGETQYF.

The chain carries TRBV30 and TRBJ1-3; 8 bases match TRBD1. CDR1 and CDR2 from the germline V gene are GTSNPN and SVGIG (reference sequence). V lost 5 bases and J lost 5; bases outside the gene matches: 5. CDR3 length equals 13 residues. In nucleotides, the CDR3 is TGTGCCTGGGGTGACAGGGGCAGAAACACCATATATTTT. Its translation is CAWGDRGRNTIYF.

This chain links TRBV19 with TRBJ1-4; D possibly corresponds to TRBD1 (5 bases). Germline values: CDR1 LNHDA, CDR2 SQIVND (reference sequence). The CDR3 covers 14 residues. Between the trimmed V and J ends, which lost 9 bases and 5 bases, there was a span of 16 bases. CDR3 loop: CASRDLKSNEKLFF. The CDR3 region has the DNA TGTGCCAGCCGGGACCTAAAATCGAATGAAAAACTGTTTTTT.

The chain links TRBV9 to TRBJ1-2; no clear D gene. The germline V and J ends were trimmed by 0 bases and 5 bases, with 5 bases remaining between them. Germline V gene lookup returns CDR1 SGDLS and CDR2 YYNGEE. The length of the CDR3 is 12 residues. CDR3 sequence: CASSVEGYGYTF. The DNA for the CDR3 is TGTGCCAGCAGCGTAGAGGGTTATGGCTACACCTTC.

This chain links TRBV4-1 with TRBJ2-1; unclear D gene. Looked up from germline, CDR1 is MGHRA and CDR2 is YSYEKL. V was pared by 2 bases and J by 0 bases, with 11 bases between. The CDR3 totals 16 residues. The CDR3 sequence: CASSQSPSHSYNEQFF. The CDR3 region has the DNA TGCGCCAGCAGCCAATCTCCCAGTCACTCCTACAATGAGCAGTTCTTC.

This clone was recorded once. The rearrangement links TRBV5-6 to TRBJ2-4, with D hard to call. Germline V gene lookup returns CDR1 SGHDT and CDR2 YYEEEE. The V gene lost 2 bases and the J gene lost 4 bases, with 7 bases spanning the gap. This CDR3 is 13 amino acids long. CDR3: CASSFGSKNIQYF. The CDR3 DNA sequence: TGTGCCAGCAGCTTTGGTTCAAAAAACATTCAGTACTTC.

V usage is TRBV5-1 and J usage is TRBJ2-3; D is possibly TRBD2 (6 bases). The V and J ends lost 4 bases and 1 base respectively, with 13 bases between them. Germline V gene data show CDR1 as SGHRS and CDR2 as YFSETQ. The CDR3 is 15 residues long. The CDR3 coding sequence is TGCGCCAGCAGCCAGGACTATCAACGCACAGATACGCAGTATTTT. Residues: CASSQDYQRTDTQYF.